This T cell receptor beta chain is from a study of cytomegalovirus exposure and HLA in healthy donors. The wider study: Previous work identified 120 million or so unique TCR beta sequences from some 170 million T cells.

Primers for the PCR totalled 60 Vbeta and 13 Jbeta. Clones were read by immunoSEQ multiplex PCR, and TCRdb kept only the in-frame ones, dropping some. The sample holds some 130,000 clones, around 77% seen once. This CDR3 spans 17 amino acids. V shed 1 base and J shed 0 bases, with 15 bases lying between them. Per germline, CDR1 SGHVS and CDR2 FQNEAQ. This receptor was obtained from a male donor in good health and CMV-seropositive. The V gene is TRBV7-8, the J gene TRBJ1-2; no clear D. The sequenced sample was PBMCs. The CDR3, as DNA: TGTGCCAGCAGCTTAGAACCCAGCGGGCCCGCTAACTATGGCTACACCTTC. Amino acid sequence: CASSLEPSGPANYGYTF.